This is a list of T cell receptor beta chains from one sample in a study of radiation and T cells in renal cell carcinoma. Profiling relied on immunoSEQ multiplex PCR, and the TCRdb table lists in-frame clones only, not all of them. The table has 70,000 to 95,000 clones, 82% seen once. The sequencing used blood, collected from a patient whose treatment included radiotherapy and nephrectomy. The receptor set was obtained from a man aged 55-75 years with renal cell carcinoma. The CDR3 runs from the conserved cysteine through the conserved F or W. The order of the fields is V gene, CDR3 length, clone size, J gene, D gene, CDR3 protein, CDR3 DNA. A D gene is named only where the DNA matches it firmly. Size tells how often a clone was seen (once, few, many) or the class of an expanded clone, and some rows leave it out.

v_gene: TRBV7-2; len: 13; abundance: -; j_gene: TRBJ2-7; d_gene: -; CDR3aa: CASSLGVSPEQYF; CDR3nt: TGTGCCAGCAGCTTGGGGGTAAGTCCCGAGCAGTACTTC
v_gene: TRBV10-3; len: 13; abundance: -; j_gene: TRBJ1-3; d_gene: -; CDR3aa: CAISEAGGNTIYF; CDR3nt: TGTGCCATCAGTGAGGCAGGTGGAAACACCATATATTTT
v_gene: TRBV10-3; len: 15; abundance: -; j_gene: TRBJ1-5; d_gene: TRBD1; CDR3aa: CAIKSAGGTGQPQHF; CDR3nt: TGTGCCATCAAAAGTGCAGGGGGAACCGGTCAGCCCCAGCATTTT
v_gene: TRBV5-1; len: 16; abundance: -; j_gene: TRBJ2-2; d_gene: TRBD1; CDR3aa: CASSLDGQGSSGELFF; CDR3nt: TGCGCCAGCAGCTTGGACGGACAGGGATCGTCCGGGGAGCTGTTTTTT
v_gene: TRBV7-9; len: 15; abundance: -; j_gene: TRBJ1-5; d_gene: -; CDR3aa: CASTSDPRDNQPQHF; CDR3nt: TGTGCCAGCACTTCAGACCCCAGGGACAATCAGCCCCAGCATTTT
v_gene: TRBV5-1; len: 14; abundance: -; j_gene: TRBJ2-7; d_gene: -; CDR3aa: CASSPSPEGYEQYF; CDR3nt: TGCGCCAGCAGCCCAAGTCCCGAGGGCTACGAGCAGTACTTC
v_gene: TRBV14; len: 15; abundance: -; j_gene: TRBJ2-3; d_gene: TRBD1; CDR3aa: CASSNTGGKTDTQYF; CDR3nt: TGTGCCAGCAGCAACACAGGGGGCAAGACAGATACGCAGTATTTT
v_gene: TRBV5-6; len: 15; abundance: -; j_gene: TRBJ2-3; d_gene: -; CDR3aa: CASSLGSRVSDTQYF; CDR3nt: TGTGCCAGCAGCTTGGGGTCCCGAGTTTCAGATACGCAGTATTTT
v_gene: TRBV5-1; len: 13; abundance: -; j_gene: TRBJ2-7; d_gene: -; CDR3aa: CASSTGSSYEQYF; CDR3nt: TGCGCCAGCAGTACAGGGAGCTCCTACGAGCAGTACTTC
v_gene: TRBV5-4; len: 13; abundance: few; j_gene: TRBJ2-3; d_gene: -; CDR3aa: CASRPDRTDTQYF; CDR3nt: TGTGCCAGCAGACCTGACAGGACAGATACGCAGTATTTT
v_gene: TRBV15; len: 18; abundance: -; j_gene: TRBJ1-4; d_gene: -; CDR3aa: CATSREKPAQATNEKLFF; CDR3nt: TGTGCCACCAGCAGAGAAAAGCCGGCACAGGCAACTAATGAAAAACTGTTTTTT
v_gene: TRBV5-4; len: 16; abundance: -; j_gene: TRBJ2-7; d_gene: TRBD2; CDR3aa: CASSLAGTRTPDEQYF; CDR3nt: TGTGCCAGCAGCTTGGCCGGGACTAGGACCCCTGACGAGCAGTACTTC
v_gene: TRBV18; len: 14; abundance: -; j_gene: TRBJ2-5; d_gene: -; CDR3aa: CASSPGLPGETQYF; CDR3nt: TGTGCCAGCTCACCGGGACTCCCGGGAGAGACCCAGTACTTC
v_gene: TRBV4-2; len: 13; abundance: -; j_gene: TRBJ2-7; d_gene: TRBD1; CDR3aa: CASSLGTGGWQYF; CDR3nt: TGTGCCAGCAGCCTCGGGACAGGGGGCTGGCAGTACTTC
v_gene: TRBV9; len: 17; abundance: once; j_gene: TRBJ2-1; d_gene: TRBD1; CDR3aa: CASSVDLRDSYYNEQFF; CDR3nt: TGTGCCAGCAGCGTAGATTTACGGGACAGCTACTACAATGAGCAGTTCTTC
v_gene: TRBV14; len: 19; abundance: -; j_gene: TRBJ1-2; d_gene: -; CDR3aa: CASSQDRFMTSGTAYGYTF; CDR3nt: TGTGCCAGCAGCCAAGATCGCTTTATGACCTCCGGGACGGCATATGGCTACACCTTC
v_gene: TRBV6-6; len: 15; abundance: -; j_gene: TRBJ2-3; d_gene: -; CDR3aa: CASATGTINTDTQYF; CDR3nt: TGTGCCAGCGCAACAGGGACTATCAACACAGATACGCAGTATTTT
v_gene: TRBV19; len: 16; abundance: -; j_gene: TRBJ1-1; d_gene: -; CDR3aa: CASSIGQGGWNTEAFF; CDR3nt: TGTGCCAGTAGTATAGGGCAGGGAGGATGGAACACTGAAGCTTTCTTT
v_gene: TRBV7-9; len: 11; abundance: -; j_gene: TRBJ2-5; d_gene: -; CDR3aa: CASSLQETQYF; CDR3nt: TGTGCCAGCAGCTTACAAGAGACCCAGTACTTC
v_gene: TRBV10-1; len: 12; abundance: once; j_gene: TRBJ2-7; d_gene: TRBD1; CDR3aa: CASSQTGSEQYF; CDR3nt: TGCGCCAGCAGTCAGACAGGGAGCGAGCAGTACTTC
v_gene: TRBV10-1; len: 13; abundance: few; j_gene: TRBJ2-7; d_gene: -; CDR3aa: CASSDSFIPEQYF; CDR3nt: TGCGCCAGCAGTGATAGTTTCATTCCCGAGCAGTACTTC
v_gene: TRBV13; len: 14; abundance: -; j_gene: TRBJ1-2; d_gene: -; CDR3aa: CASSPGTLDYGYTF; CDR3nt: TGTGCCAGCAGCCCCGGGACCCTGGACTATGGCTACACCTTC
v_gene: TRBV30; len: 12; abundance: -; j_gene: TRBJ2-5; d_gene: -; CDR3aa: CAWKQVKETQYF; CDR3nt: TGTGCCTGGAAACAGGTAAAAGAGACCCAGTACTTC
v_gene: TRBV6-1; len: 16; abundance: few; j_gene: TRBJ2-2; d_gene: TRBD1; CDR3aa: CASSVSRDRDTGELFF; CDR3nt: TGTGCCAGCAGTGTTTCCCGGGACAGGGACACCGGGGAGCTGTTTTTT
v_gene: TRBV25-1; len: 15; abundance: medium-sized; j_gene: TRBJ1-6; d_gene: TRBD1; CDR3aa: CASSQTGGYNSPLHF; CDR3nt: TGTGCCAGCAGTCAAACAGGGGGCTATAATTCACCCCTCCACTTT
v_gene: TRBV15; len: 16; abundance: -; j_gene: TRBJ2-1; d_gene: TRBD2; CDR3aa: CATSRGLAGEEDEQFF; CDR3nt: TGTGCCACCAGCAGGGGGCTAGCGGGAGAAGAGGATGAGCAGTTCTTC
v_gene: TRBV10-3; len: 11; abundance: -; j_gene: TRBJ1-3; d_gene: -; CDR3aa: CAITVGNTIYF; CDR3nt: TGTGCCATCACGGTTGGAAACACCATATATTTT
v_gene: TRBV5-8; len: 14; abundance: -; j_gene: TRBJ1-1; d_gene: -; CDR3aa: CASNGGRRDTEAFF; CDR3nt: TGTGCCAGCAATGGGGGGCGCAGGGACACTGAAGCTTTCTTT
v_gene: TRBV5-1; len: 15; abundance: -; j_gene: TRBJ2-7; d_gene: -; CDR3aa: CASSLEAGRGDEQYF; CDR3nt: TGCGCCAGCAGCTTGGAAGCTGGCAGGGGGGACGAGCAGTACTTC
v_gene: TRBV10-1; len: 13; abundance: -; j_gene: TRBJ2-7; d_gene: TRBD1; CDR3aa: CASSEDREYEQYF; CDR3nt: TGCGCCAGCAGTGAAGACAGGGAATACGAGCAGTACTTC
v_gene: TRBV18; len: 16; abundance: -; j_gene: TRBJ2-3; d_gene: TRBD2; CDR3aa: CASSLQREVSTDTQYF; CDR3nt: TGTGCCAGCTCTCTACAGCGGGAGGTGAGCACAGATACGCAGTATTTT
v_gene: TRBV11-2; len: 16; abundance: -; j_gene: TRBJ2-2; d_gene: -; CDR3aa: CASSLDRRYGAGELFF; CDR3nt: TGTGCCAGCAGCTTAGATCGTAGGTATGGGGCCGGGGAGCTGTTTTTT
v_gene: TRBV13; len: 15; abundance: -; j_gene: TRBJ2-7; d_gene: -; CDR3aa: CASRPWTTSSYEQYF; CDR3nt: TGTGCCAGCAGACCTTGGACCACCAGCTCCTACGAGCAGTACTTC
v_gene: TRBV11-1; len: 13; abundance: -; j_gene: TRBJ2-1; d_gene: -; CDR3aa: CASSHGTPNEQFF; CDR3nt: TGTGCCAGCAGCCACGGGACCCCAAATGAGCAGTTCTTC
v_gene: TRBV6-5; len: 15; abundance: -; j_gene: TRBJ2-1; d_gene: TRBD2; CDR3aa: CASSPGLAGGSEQFF; CDR3nt: TGTGCCAGCAGCCCGGGACTAGCGGGAGGGAGTGAGCAGTTCTTC
v_gene: TRBV18; len: 13; abundance: -; j_gene: TRBJ2-4; d_gene: -; CDR3aa: CASSPVGPIGQYF; CDR3nt: TGTGCCAGCTCACCAGTGGGGCCTATCGGTCAGTACTTC
v_gene: TRBV6-5; len: 13; abundance: -; j_gene: TRBJ2-5; d_gene: -; CDR3aa: CASSFQIQETQYF; CDR3nt: TGTGCCAGCAGTTTCCAGATCCAAGAGACCCAGTACTTC
v_gene: TRBV28; len: 14; abundance: -; j_gene: TRBJ2-7; d_gene: TRBD2; CDR3aa: CASRELAGNYEQYF; CDR3nt: TGTGCCAGCAGGGAACTAGCGGGAAACTACGAGCAGTACTTC
v_gene: TRBV4-2; len: 17; abundance: once; j_gene: TRBJ2-7; d_gene: TRBD2; CDR3aa: CASSSRLAGGSGYEQYF; CDR3nt: TGTGCCAGCAGCTCCCGACTAGCGGGAGGGTCCGGGTACGAGCAGTACTTC